These 5 T cell receptor beta chains originate from one sample sequenced in a study of control samples from healthy donors and cancer patients. Method: immunoSEQ multiplex PCR; TCRdb's copy keeps in-frame clones and lacks some. The table includes 130,000 to 150,000 clones, approximately 91% detected once. Material for sequencing was blood. The receptors were gathered from a man under 40 in good health.

The chain has TRBV28 and TRBJ1-4; possibly TRBD1 for D (6 bases). Per the germline V gene, CDR1 is MDHEN and CDR2 is SYDVKM. The CDR3 is 15 residues long. Trimming left V 3 bases short and J 8 bases short, with 16 bases between. The CDR3 loop reads CASSFHTGRREKLFF. Here the CDR3 DNA reads TGTGCCAGCAGTTTCCACACAGGGCGGCGGGAAAAACTGTTTTTT.

This sequence joins TRBV29-1 and TRBJ1-3; possible D gene TRBD1, 5 bases. Deletions cut 4 bases from V and 7 bases from J, with 17 bases between. Germline-derived CDR1 and CDR2 are SQVTM and ANQGSEA. The CDR3 sequence is 14 residues long. CDR3 amino acids: CSVAGVQGGNTIYF. Here the CDR3 DNA reads TGCAGCGTTGCCGGGGTTCAGGGTGGGAACACCATATATTTT.

The V and J genes are TRBV6-2 or TRBV6-3 and TRBJ1-6; 7 bases map to TRBD1. Trimming removed 5 bases from V and 11 bases from J; junction bases left unmatched: 15. This CDR3 has 16 amino acids. CDR1 and CDR2 from the germline V gene are MNHEY and SVGEGT. CDR3 coding DNA: TGTGCCAGCAGTCTAAGGCCGGGACAGCTTTGGGCACCCCTCCACTTT. This encodes CASSLRPGQLWAPLHF.

The chain combines TRBV19 with TRBJ2-1, with a weak D call TRBD2 (6 bases). The CDR3 runs 15 residues. Germline lookup yields CDR1 LNHDA and CDR2 SQIVND (reference sequence). V was pared by 8 bases and J by 8 bases, with 22 bases between. The CDR3 spells CASALGGAGVDEQFF. For the CDR3, the DNA is TGTGCCAGTGCCCTCGGGGGTGCCGGCGTCGATGAGCAGTTCTTC. The variable domain in full, completed from reference TRBV19 and TRBJ2-1, reads DGGITQSPKYLFRKEGQNVTLSCEQNLNHDAMYWYRQDPGQGLRLIYYSQIVNDFQKGDIAEGYSVSREKKESFPLTVTSAQKNPTAFYLCASALGGAGVDEQFFGPGTRLTVL.

The chain recombines TRBV6-5 with TRBJ2-7; D is unclear. The CDR3 is made up of 14 amino acids. Germline V gene lookup returns CDR1 MNHEY and CDR2 SVGAGI. The V gene lost 11 bases and the J gene lost 2 bases, with 19 bases spanning the gap. CDR3 protein: CADNTDGPAYEQYF. Here the CDR3 DNA reads TGTGCCGATAATACAGATGGGCCAGCCTACGAGCAGTACTTC.